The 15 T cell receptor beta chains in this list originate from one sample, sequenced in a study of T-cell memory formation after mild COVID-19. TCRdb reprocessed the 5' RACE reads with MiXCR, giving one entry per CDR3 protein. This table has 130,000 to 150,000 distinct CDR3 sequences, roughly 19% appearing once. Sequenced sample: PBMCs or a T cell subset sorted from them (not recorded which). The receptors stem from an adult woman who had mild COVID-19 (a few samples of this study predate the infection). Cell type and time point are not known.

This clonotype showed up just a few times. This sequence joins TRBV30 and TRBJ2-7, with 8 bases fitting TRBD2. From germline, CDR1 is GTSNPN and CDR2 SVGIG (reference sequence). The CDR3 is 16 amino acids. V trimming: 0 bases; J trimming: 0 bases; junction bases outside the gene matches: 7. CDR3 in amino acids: CAWSVMAGGYSYEQYF. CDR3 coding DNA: TGTGCCTGGAGTGTAATGGCGGGGGGATACTCCTACGAGCAGTACTTC.

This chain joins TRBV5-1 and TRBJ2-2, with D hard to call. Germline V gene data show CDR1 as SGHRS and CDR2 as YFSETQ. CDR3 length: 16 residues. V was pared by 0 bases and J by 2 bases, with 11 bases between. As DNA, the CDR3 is TGCGCCAGCAGCTTGGAAGGGCAGCAAAACACCGGGGAGCTGTTTTTT. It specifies CASSLEGQQNTGELFF.

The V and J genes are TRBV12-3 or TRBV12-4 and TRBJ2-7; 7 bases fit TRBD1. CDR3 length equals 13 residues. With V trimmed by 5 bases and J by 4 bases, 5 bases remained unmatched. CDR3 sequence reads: CASSRDSQYEQYF. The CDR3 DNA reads TGTGCCAGCAGTCGGGACAGCCAATACGAGCAGTACTTC.

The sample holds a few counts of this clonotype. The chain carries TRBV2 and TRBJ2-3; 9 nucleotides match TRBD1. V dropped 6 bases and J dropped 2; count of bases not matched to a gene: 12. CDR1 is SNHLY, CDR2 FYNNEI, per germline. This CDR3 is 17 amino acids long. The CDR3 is CASRTRGGQGLTDTQYF. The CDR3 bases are TGTGCCAGCAGGACACGCGGGGGACAGGGCCTCACAGATACGCAGTATTTT. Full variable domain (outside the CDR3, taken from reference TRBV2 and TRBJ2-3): EPEVTQTPSHQVTQMGQEVILRCVPISNHLYFYWYRQILGQKVEFLVSFYNNEISEKSEIFDDQFSVERPDGSNFTLKIRSTKLEDSAMYFCASRTRGGQGLTDTQYFGPGTRLTVL.

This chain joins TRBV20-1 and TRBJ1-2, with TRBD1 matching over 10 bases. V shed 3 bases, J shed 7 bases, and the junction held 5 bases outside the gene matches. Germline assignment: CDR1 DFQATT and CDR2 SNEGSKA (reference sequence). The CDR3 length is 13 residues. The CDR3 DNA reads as TGCAGTGCTAGGACAGGGGGCGCCGCTGGCTACACCTTC. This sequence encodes CSARTGGAAGYTF.

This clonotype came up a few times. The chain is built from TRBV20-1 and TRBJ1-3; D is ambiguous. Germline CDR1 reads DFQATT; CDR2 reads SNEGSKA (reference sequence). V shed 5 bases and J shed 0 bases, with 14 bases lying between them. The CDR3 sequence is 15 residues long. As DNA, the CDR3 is TGCAGTGCTGGGAACCCAGGACTCTCTGGAAACACCATATATTTT. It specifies CSAGNPGLSGNTIYF.

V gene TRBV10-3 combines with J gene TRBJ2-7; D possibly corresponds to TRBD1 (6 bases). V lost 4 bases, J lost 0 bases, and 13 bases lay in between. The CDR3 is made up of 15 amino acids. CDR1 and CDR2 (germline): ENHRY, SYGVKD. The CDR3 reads CAISVGGTGSYEQYF. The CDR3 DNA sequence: TGTGCCATCAGTGTAGGGGGAACGGGCTCCTACGAGCAGTACTTC.

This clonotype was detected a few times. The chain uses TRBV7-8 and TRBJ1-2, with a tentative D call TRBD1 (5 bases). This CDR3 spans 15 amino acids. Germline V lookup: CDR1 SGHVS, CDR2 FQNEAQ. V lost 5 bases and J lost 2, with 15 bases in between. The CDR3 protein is CASSTQSWGNYGYTF. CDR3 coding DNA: TGTGCCAGCAGCACGCAGTCCTGGGGGAACTATGGCTACACCTTC.

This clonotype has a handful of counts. For the CDR3, the DNA is TGTGCCAGCAGCGTAGGGGCGGGAGTCGGCCCTGGGGAGACCCAGTACTTC. Amino acids: CASSVGAGVGPGETQYF. The J gene is TRBJ2-5, the V gene TRBV9, with TRBD2 matching over 7 bases. V was clipped by 0 bases and J by 5 bases; unmatched bases: 13. This CDR3 is 17 amino acids long. From germline, CDR1 is SGDLS and CDR2 YYNGEE.

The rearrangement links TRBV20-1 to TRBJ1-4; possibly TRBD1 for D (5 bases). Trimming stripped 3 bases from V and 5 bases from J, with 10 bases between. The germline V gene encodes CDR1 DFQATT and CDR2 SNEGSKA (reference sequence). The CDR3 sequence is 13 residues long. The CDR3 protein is CSASTRVNEKLFF. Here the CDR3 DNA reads TGCAGTGCTAGTACCAGGGTCAATGAAAAACTGTTTTTT.

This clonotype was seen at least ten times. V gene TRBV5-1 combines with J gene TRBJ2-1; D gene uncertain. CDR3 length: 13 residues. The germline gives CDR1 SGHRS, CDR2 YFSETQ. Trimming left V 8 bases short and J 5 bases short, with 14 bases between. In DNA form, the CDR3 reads TGCGCCAGTTCAATGGACCGGCACAATGAGCAGTTCTTC. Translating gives CASSMDRHNEQFF.

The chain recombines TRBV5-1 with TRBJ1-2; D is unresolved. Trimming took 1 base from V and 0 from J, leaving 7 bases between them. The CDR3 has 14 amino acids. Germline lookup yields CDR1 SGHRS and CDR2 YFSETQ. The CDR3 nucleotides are TGCGCCAGCAGCTTGAGCATGACTAACTATGGCTACACCTTC. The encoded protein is CASSLSMTNYGYTF.

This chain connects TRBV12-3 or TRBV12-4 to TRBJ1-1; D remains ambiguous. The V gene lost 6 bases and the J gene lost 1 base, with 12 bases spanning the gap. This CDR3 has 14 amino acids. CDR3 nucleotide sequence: TGTGCCAGCAGGCCTCAAACGGGGAACACTGAAGCTTTCTTT. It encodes CASRPQTGNTEAFF.

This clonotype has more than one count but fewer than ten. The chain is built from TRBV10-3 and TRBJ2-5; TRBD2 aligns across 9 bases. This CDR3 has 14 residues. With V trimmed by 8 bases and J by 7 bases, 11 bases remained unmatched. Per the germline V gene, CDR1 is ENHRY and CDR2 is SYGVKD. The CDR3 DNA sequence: TGTGCCATCGGGGAAAGCGGGGGGAGAGGGACCCAGTACTTC. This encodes CAIGESGGRGTQYF.

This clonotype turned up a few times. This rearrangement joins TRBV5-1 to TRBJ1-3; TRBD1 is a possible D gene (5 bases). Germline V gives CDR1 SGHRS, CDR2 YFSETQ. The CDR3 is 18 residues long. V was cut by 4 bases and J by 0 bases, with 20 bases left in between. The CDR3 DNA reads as TGCGCCAGCAGCCCGGGGGTGTTGCCCGTCAACTCTGGAAACACCATATATTTT. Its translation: CASSPGVLPVNSGNTIYF.